These 22 T cell receptor beta chains share one sample of origin, sequenced in a study of shared clonotypes between healthy human individuals. Repertoires were generated with immunoSEQ multiplex PCR, while TCRdb's copy carries only in-frame clones and drops some. Of roughly 1,100,000 clones detected, roughly 80% appear once; the ten largest clones hold approximately 1.5%. Source material: memory CD4+ T cells sorted from blood. The subset denotes: CD45RA-negative fraction. The receptors derive from a man between 18 and 35 years old in good health.

The CDR3 nucleotides are TGTGCCAGCAGCCGCACCGGGGGGACTAATGAAAAACTGTTTTTT. It encodes CASSRTGGTNEKLFF. The genes are TRBV7-8 and TRBJ1-4; D is possibly TRBD1 (5 bases). CDR1 is SGHVS and CDR2 is FQNEAQ in the germline V gene. The CDR3 is 15 amino acids. V was pared by 5 bases and J by 2 bases, with 12 bases between. Using reference TRBV7-8 and TRBJ1-4 for the parts outside the CDR3, the full variable domain is GAGVSQSPRYKVAKRGQDVALRCDPISGHVSLFWYQQALGQGPEFLTYFQNEAQLDKSGLPSDRFFAERPEGSVSTLKIQRTQQEDSAVYLCASSRTGGTNEKLFFGSGTQLSVL.

On this clone itself: At the DNA level, this CDR3 is encoded by other sequences in the same sample as well. The chain carries TRBV5-6 and TRBJ2-2; either TRBD1 or TRBD2 may supply D (5 bases each). Per germline, CDR1 SGHDT and CDR2 YYEEEE. The CDR3 is 15 residues long. Trimming removed 0 bases at V and 4 bases at J, with 10 bases between. The CDR3 sequence: CASSLEPGTTGELFF. As DNA, the CDR3 is TGTGCCAGCAGCTTGGAACCAGGGACCACCGGGGAGCTGTTTTTT.

For this clone: Different DNA sequences within this sample yield the same CDR3. The chain carries TRBV7-2 and TRBJ1-4; D unclear. From germline, CDR1 is SGHTA and CDR2 FQGNSA. The germline V and J ends were trimmed by 5 bases and 8 bases, with 9 bases remaining between them. The CDR3 sequence is 12 residues long. The CDR3 coding sequence is TGTGCCAGCAGCGGGGATCGCGAAAAACTGTTTTTT. As protein: CASSGDREKLFF.

This rearrangement joins TRBV18 to TRBJ1-4; D ambiguous. Per germline, CDR1 KGHSH and CDR2 LQKENI. V was trimmed by 0 bases and J by 2 bases, leaving 10 bases between them. This CDR3 region has 16 residues. In DNA, the CDR3 is TGTGCCAGCTCACCACCGATGTACCCCACTAATGAAAAACTGTTTTTT. It yields the protein CASSPPMYPTNEKLFF.

The chain employs TRBV7-2 and TRBJ1-4, with no clear D. Germline CDR1 and CDR2: SGHTA and FQGNSA. Between the trimmed V and J ends, which lost 4 bases and 8 bases, there was a span of 14 bases. CDR3 length equals 14 residues. The CDR3 DNA sequence: TGTGCCAGCAGCTCCTGGGAGGGCGACGAAAAACTGTTTTTT. Protein product: CASSSWEGDEKLFF.

V and J are TRBV7-9 and TRBJ2-3; no clear D gene. Between the trimmed V and J ends, which lost 5 bases and 3 bases, there was a span of 12 bases. Germline CDR1 SEHNR, CDR2 FQNEAQ (reference sequence). The CDR3 extends over 14 amino acids. The DNA of the CDR3 is TGTGCCAGCAGCCGGAGAGGTGGGACAGATACGCAGTATTTT. Amino acids: CASSRRGGTDTQYF.

This clone was seen ten or more times. The rearrangement uses TRBV30 and TRBJ2-7, with a weak D call TRBD1 (6 bases). CDR3 length: 15 amino acids. Deletions cut 0 bases from V and 5 bases from J, with 17 bases between. The V gene's germline CDR1 is GTSNPN and CDR2 SVGIG (reference sequence). The CDR3 DNA reads TGTGCCTGGAGTGTGGGCTCAGGACAGTTCAACGAGCAGTACTTC. This encodes CAWSVGSGQFNEQYF.

This chain connects TRBV27 to TRBJ1-6; TRBD1 is a possible D gene (5 bases). Germline values: CDR1 MNHEY, CDR2 SMNVEV (reference sequence). V lost 2 bases, J lost 0 bases, and 8 bases lay in between. The CDR3 runs to 16 residues. CDR3 in DNA: TGTGCCAGCAGTTTAGCAGGGACCTCCTATAATTCACCCCTCCACTTT. It yields the protein CASSLAGTSYNSPLHF.

This clone was picked up a small number of times. The rearrangement uses TRBV9 and TRBJ1-2; TRBD1 aligns across 8 bases. The CDR3 has 15 amino acids. V lost 4 bases and J lost 8; bases outside the gene matches: 13. Germline V gene data show CDR1 as SGDLS and CDR2 as YYNGEE. DNA of the CDR3: TGTGCCAGCAGCCCCTATTCGGGACAGGCTTACGGCTACACCTTC. It is translated as CASSPYSGQAYGYTF. Variable domain in full (rest from reference TRBV9 and TRBJ1-2): DSGVTQTPKHLITATGQRVTLRCSPRSGDLSVYWYQQSLDQGLQFLIQYYNGEERAKGNILERFSAQQFPDLHSELNLSSLELGDSALYFCASSPYSGQAYGYTFGSGTRLTVV.

This chain uses TRBV29-1 with TRBJ2-3; 9 positions agree with TRBD2. The CDR3 extends over 12 amino acids. CDR1 is SQVTM and CDR2 is ANQGSEA in the germline V gene. After removal of 4 bases from V and 4 bases from J, the junction contained 0 bases not matched to a gene. In nucleotides, the CDR3 is TGCAGCGTTGGGACTAGCGCAGATACGCAGTATTTT. Amino acids: CSVGTSADTQYF.

The gene calls are TRBV5-1 and TRBJ2-3; TRBD1 is a possible D gene (5 bases). The CDR3 spans 13 residues. Germline CDR1 SGHRS, CDR2 YFSETQ. V gave up 8 bases and J gave up 1 base, with 11 bases separating them. CDR3 bases: TGCGCCAGTAAGGGGTCTGGCACAGATACGCAGTATTTT. It codes for CASKGSGTDTQYF.

As to this clone: This same CDR3 is encoded by further DNA sequences in the sample. This chain uses TRBV5-1 with TRBJ2-7; unclear D gene. CDR1 and CDR2 from the germline V gene are SGHRS and YFSETQ. The CDR3 length is 12 residues. V gave up 1 base and J gave up 4 bases, with 6 bases separating them. CDR3 protein: CASSLSSYEQYF. The CDR3 nucleotides are TGCGCCAGCAGCTTGAGCTCGTACGAGCAGTACTTC.

This clone was detected a few times. The chain combines TRBV6-5 with TRBJ2-1; 9 bases map to TRBD1. With V trimmed by 6 bases and J by 9 bases, 3 bases remained unmatched. This CDR3 comprises 12 residues. The germline gives CDR1 MNHEY, CDR2 SVGAGI. Here the CDR3 reads CASRPDRGEQFF. The CDR3 DNA reads as TGTGCCAGCAGACCGGACAGGGGTGAGCAGTTCTTC.

The rearrangement uses TRBV11-1 and TRBJ2-5; D uncertain. V lost 2 bases to trimming and J lost 5 bases, with 12 bases between them. The CDR3 consists of 14 residues. Looked up from germline, CDR1 is SGHAT and CDR2 is FQDESV (reference sequence). The CDR3 protein is CASSLRPQGETQYF. In nucleotides, the CDR3 is TGTGCCAGCAGCTTAAGGCCCCAAGGGGAGACCCAGTACTTC.

The CDR3 DNA sequence: TGTGCCAGCAGGCTAACAGGGAAGGAGAGTGAAGCTTTCTTT. Amino acid sequence: CASRLTGKESEAFF. The V and J genes are TRBV2 and TRBJ1-1; perhaps TRBD1 as D (6 bases). CDR3 length equals 14 residues. V was shortened by 6 bases and J by 7 bases, with 18 bases between the two germline ends. Germline V gene data show CDR1 as SNHLY and CDR2 as FYNNEI.

This clone was seen once. J is TRBJ1-6 and V is TRBV5-1, with 8 bases fitting TRBD1. CDR1 and CDR2 (germline): SGHRS, YFSETQ. V dropped 4 bases and J dropped 11; count of bases not matched to a gene: 5. The CDR3 runs 13 residues. The CDR3 DNA follows: TGCGCCAGCAGCATGACAGGGGAAACACCCCTCCACTTT. As protein: CASSMTGETPLHF.

This chain joins TRBV30 and TRBJ2-7; tentatively, D is TRBD1 or TRBD2 (6 bases each). Between the trimmed V and J ends, which lost 1 base and 2 bases, there was a span of 12 bases. Germline V CDR1 and CDR2: GTSNPN, SVGIG (reference sequence). The CDR3 has 14 residues. CDR3 bases: TGTGCCTGGAGTGAAGGGGGGTGGGCCTACGAGCAGTACTTC. Translating it yields CAWSEGGWAYEQYF.

The chain is built from TRBV2 and TRBJ1-1, with TRBD1 matching 10 bases. This CDR3 region has 17 residues. Germline CDR1 and CDR2: SNHLY and FYNNEI. Trimming took 4 bases from V and 1 from J; bases not matched to a gene: 9. The CDR3 sequence is CASSATGGMSANTEAFF. The CDR3 DNA follows: TGTGCCAGCAGTGCGACAGGGGGCATGAGTGCGAACACTGAAGCTTTCTTT.

The chain combines TRBV6-4 with TRBJ1-5; the D gene is possibly TRBD1 (6 bases). The V end lost 4 bases, the J end lost 3 bases, and 19 bases lay between the germline ends. The CDR3 covers 17 residues. CDR1 and CDR2 from the germline V gene are MRHNA and SNTAGT. As DNA, the CDR3 is TGTGCCAGCAGTGCCAACCCTGGAGGACAGTACAATCAGCCCCAGCATTTT. Protein product: CASSANPGGQYNQPQHF.

The J gene is TRBJ1-1, the V gene TRBV7-2, with 7 bases fitting TRBD1. The germline V gene encodes CDR1 SGHTA and CDR2 FQGNSA. This CDR3 comprises 15 residues. Unmatched junction bases numbered 6, after V lost 3 bases and J lost 2 bases. CDR3 sequence reads: CASSLRGPTNTEAFF. The CDR3 nucleotides are TGTGCCAGCAGCTTGAGGGGGCCGACCAACACTGAAGCTTTCTTT.

CDR3 residues: CASSTQGVETQYF. The CDR3 bases are TGTGCCAGCAGCACACAGGGGGTGGAGACCCAGTACTTC. The chain combines TRBV5-4 with TRBJ2-5; 8 bases line up with TRBD1. Losses at the gene ends were 4 bases for V and 5 bases for J; bases not matched to a gene: 4. Germline values: CDR1 SGHNT, CDR2 YYREEE (reference sequence). This CDR3 has 13 amino acids.

The chain combines TRBV7-2 with TRBJ2-3; unclear D gene. CDR1 SGHTA and CDR2 FQGNSA come from the germline V gene. With 1 base removed from V and 2 bases from J, the gap between germline ends came to 10 bases. The CDR3 spans 15 residues. The CDR3 loop is CASSLEARNTDTQYF. The CDR3 bases are TGTGCCAGCAGCTTAGAGGCTAGAAACACAGATACGCAGTATTTT.